Listed below are T cell receptor beta chains from one sample, sequenced in a study of blood T cell repertoires in COVID-19. Data came from immunoSEQ multiplex PCR; TCRdb stores just in-frame clones and leaves some out. The sample lists roughly 380,000 clones; roughly 90% were seen once. Sequenced: peripheral blood. These receptor sequences come from a woman aged 35 to 49 with COVID-19, enrolled during active disease. Both conserved end residues are part of each CDR3. The order of the fields is V gene, J gene, clone size, CDR3 protein. Expanded clones are given a class, and other clones once, few, many or no size at all.

TRBV7-2,TRBJ1-5,NA,CASSPPGGPQHF
TRBV9,TRBJ1-1,NA,CASSAHDRMNTEAFF
TRBV3-1/TRBV3-2,TRBJ1-5,once,CASSQDQRRGQPQHF
TRBV11-2,TRBJ2-1,NA,CASSLAGYEQFF
TRBV3-1/TRBV3-2,TRBJ1-2,NA,CASSQEGTSHGYTF
TRBV18,TRBJ2-7,NA,CASSPGIRHPKQEQYF
TRBV27,TRBJ1-1,NA,CASSLARMNTEAFF
TRBV19,TRBJ1-6,NA,CASSVGQRDSPLHF
TRBV27,TRBJ1-2,NA,CASSFRQGALGYGYTF
TRBV29-1,TRBJ2-5,NA,CSVDSSQETQYF
TRBV7-2,TRBJ1-5,NA,CASSPDRDGQPQHF
TRBV28,TRBJ2-7,NA,CASSSTGGITF
TRBV2,TRBJ2-3,NA,CASKLGLGTDTQYF
TRBV5-5,TRBJ1-5,NA,CASSQGQGDQPQHF
TRBV29-1,TRBJ1-1,NA,CSVVLRTGVPMNTEAFF
TRBV5-4,TRBJ1-1,NA,CASSPTGGANTEAFF
TRBV28,TRBJ1-3,NA,CASSSTGGENTIYF
TRBV4-1,TRBJ1-3,once,CASSQDPSGTSRRNTIYF
TRBV7-6,TRBJ1-3,NA,CASSLGKGGAPGNTIYF
TRBV9,TRBJ1-3,NA,CASSPQASGNTIYF
TRBV6-2/TRBV6-3,TRBJ2-5,NA,CASSSSGETQYF
TRBV4-2,TRBJ1-1,NA,CASRGAERTGAGGEAFF
TRBV5-4,TRBJ2-7,few,CASSKGPINSGYEQYF
TRBV27,TRBJ2-7,NA,CASSRLAGGYEQYF
TRBV7-2,TRBJ2-4,once,CASSPRTGGGTKNIQYF
TRBV6-2/TRBV6-3,TRBJ2-7,NA,CASSYSRGFGYEQYF
TRBV5-4,TRBJ2-1,NA,CASSPGWGQGYNEQFF
TRBV9,TRBJ2-1,NA,CASSVVGEGEQFF
TRBV19,TRBJ1-1,NA,CASSATLGQGRTEAFF